This T cell receptor beta chain comes out of a study of neurological immune-mediated disorders. General study points: HTLV-1-associated myelopathy showed the most TCR clonal expansion; multiple sclerosis the least, below healthy controls. The multiple sclerosis repertoire cluster was associated with no clinical or MRI feature.

Synthesis of cDNA was performed by 5'RACE using 10-nucleotide random UMIs. Per sequencing run, 15-18 subjects together gave over 180 million TCR-beta sequences. TCRdb used MiXCR to reprocess the 5' RACE reads, holding one entry per CDR3 protein. The repertoire includes roughly 100,000 distinct CDR3 sequences, 3.5% of them detected once, and around 5.5% sits in the top ten. Germline CDR1 ENHRY, CDR2 SYGVKD. The length of the CDR3 is 11 residues. On this clonotype itself: Its antigen is as yet unknown. The junction departs from the called germline gene at one end, perhaps through a read error.

The sample taken for sequencing was PBMCs. The chain combines TRBV10-3 with TRBJ1-2; D perhaps matches TRBD1 (5 bases). The receptor was isolated from a woman under 30 with multiple sclerosis. CDR3: CDISDSRLYTF. In DNA form, the CDR3 reads TGTGACATCAGTGACAGCAGACTCTACACCTTC.